Detailed here is one TCR beta chain. The antigen is unknown. The authors reverse transcribed all of the isolated RNA, so sequencing captured expressed TCRB transcripts. Profiling relied on immunoSEQ multiplex PCR, and the TCRdb table lists in-frame clones only, not all of them. Seen here are roughly 160,000 clones, roughly 8% observed once, and the top ten hold 0.5%. This sample was included in a study of beta chain features in type 1 diabetes. The study's findings and limits: PCR might show a preference for shorter templates, equally across patients and controls. HLA effects on TCRB rearrangement stayed unresolved here. Among all four CD4+ subsets, Type 1 diabetes patients had TCRB CDR3s that were moderately but significantly shorter.

Without exception, sorted populations had purity beyond 95%. The CDR3 is 14 amino acids. V lost 3 bases to trimming and J lost 4 bases, with 15 bases between them. Germline CDR1 is GTSNPN and CDR2 is SVGIG (reference sequence). This clonotype was sampled from a man between 18 and 29 years old with type 1 diabetes. Input material: central memory CD4+ T cells from blood. The chain recombines TRBV30 with TRBJ2-5, with a tentative D call TRBD2 (6 bases). The CDR3 here is CAWSPFGGGETQYF. The DNA of the CDR3 is TGTGCCTGGAGCCCCTTTGGGGGAGGAGAGACCCAGTACTTC.